The subject of this entry is one T cell receptor beta chain. Clones were read by immunoSEQ multiplex PCR, and TCRdb kept only the in-frame ones, dropping some. The repertoire includes 250,000 to 350,000 clones, about 88% of them detected once, and 2% to 3% sits in the top ten. This sample was taken from a study of blood T cell repertoires in COVID-19. The CDR3 runs 15 residues. Germline assignment: CDR1 MGHRA and CDR2 YSYEKL. V dropped 0 bases and J dropped 6 bases, with 12 bases sitting between them. Enrollees, about 18 to 90 years old, lived in 24 US areas. Cohort allocation depended upon clinical history that participants reported.

The sequenced sample consisted of PBMCs or T cells enriched from blood (not recorded which). The chain employs TRBV4-1 and TRBJ2-1; D might be TRBD2 (5 bases). The clonotype comes from a man aged 55 to 70 who had recovered from COVID-19. CDR3 nucleotide sequence: TGCGCCAGCAGCCAAGATGAGGGCCGCACCAATGAGCAGTTCTTC. As protein: CASSQDEGRTNEQFF.